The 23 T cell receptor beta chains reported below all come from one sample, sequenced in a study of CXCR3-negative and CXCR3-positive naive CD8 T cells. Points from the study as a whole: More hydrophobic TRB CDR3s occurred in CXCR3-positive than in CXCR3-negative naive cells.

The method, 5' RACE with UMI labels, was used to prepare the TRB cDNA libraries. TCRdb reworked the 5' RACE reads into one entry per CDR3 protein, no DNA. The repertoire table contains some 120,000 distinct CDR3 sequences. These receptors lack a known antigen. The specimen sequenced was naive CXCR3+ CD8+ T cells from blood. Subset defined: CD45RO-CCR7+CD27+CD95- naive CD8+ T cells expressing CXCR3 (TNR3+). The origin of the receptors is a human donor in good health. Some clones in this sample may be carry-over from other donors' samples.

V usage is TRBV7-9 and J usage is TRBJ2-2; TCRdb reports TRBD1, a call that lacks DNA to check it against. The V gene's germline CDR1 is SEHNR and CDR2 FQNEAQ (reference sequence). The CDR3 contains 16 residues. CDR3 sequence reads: CASSLTGTLNTGELFF.

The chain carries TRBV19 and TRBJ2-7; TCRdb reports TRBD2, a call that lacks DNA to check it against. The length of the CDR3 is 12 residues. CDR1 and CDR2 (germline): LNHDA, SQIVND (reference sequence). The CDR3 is CATRDYAYEQYF.

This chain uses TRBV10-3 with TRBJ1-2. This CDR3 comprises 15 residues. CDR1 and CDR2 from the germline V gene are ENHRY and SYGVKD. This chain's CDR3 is CATTSEKDFNYGYTF.

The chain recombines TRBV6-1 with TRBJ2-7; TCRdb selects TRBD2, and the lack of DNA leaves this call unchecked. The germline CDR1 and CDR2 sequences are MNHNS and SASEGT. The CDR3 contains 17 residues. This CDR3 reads CASSELIGAMEGYEQYF.

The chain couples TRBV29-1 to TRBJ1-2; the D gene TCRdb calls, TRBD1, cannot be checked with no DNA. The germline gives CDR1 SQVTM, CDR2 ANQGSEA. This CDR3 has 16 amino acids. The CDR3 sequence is CSVEEYMRDRGDGYTF.

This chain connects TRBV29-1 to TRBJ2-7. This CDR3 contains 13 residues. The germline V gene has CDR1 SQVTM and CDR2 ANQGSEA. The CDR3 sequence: CSVEVGSSYEQYF.

The CDR3: CAWSTRGRYYTF. The chain recombines TRBV30 with TRBJ1-2. The CDR3 is made up of 12 amino acids. Germline V CDR1 and CDR2: GTSNPN, SVGIG (reference sequence). Full variable domain (remainder filled in from reference TRBV30 and TRBJ1-2): SQTIHQWPATLVQPVGSPLSLECTVEGTSNPNLYWYRQAAGRGLQLLFYSVGIGQISSEVPQNLSASRPQDRQFILSSKKLLLSDSGFYLCAWSTRGRYYTFGSGTRLTVV.

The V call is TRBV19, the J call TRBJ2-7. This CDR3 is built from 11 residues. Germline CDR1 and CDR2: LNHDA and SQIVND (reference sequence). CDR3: CASKRVHEQYF.

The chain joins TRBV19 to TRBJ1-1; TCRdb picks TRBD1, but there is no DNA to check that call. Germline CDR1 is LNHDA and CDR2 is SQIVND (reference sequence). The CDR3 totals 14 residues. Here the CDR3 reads CASSRGQGNTEAFF.

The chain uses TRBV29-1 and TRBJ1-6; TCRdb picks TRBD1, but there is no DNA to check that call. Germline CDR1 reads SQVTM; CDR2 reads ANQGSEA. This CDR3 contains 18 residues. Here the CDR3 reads CSVEERVKEQGNNSPLHF. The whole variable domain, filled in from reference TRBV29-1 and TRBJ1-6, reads SAVISQKPSRDICQRGTSLTIQCQVDSQVTMMFWYRQQPGQSLTLIATANQGSEATYESGFVIDKFPISRPNLTFSTLTVSNMSPEDSSIYLCSVEERVKEQGNNSPLHFGNGTRLTVT.

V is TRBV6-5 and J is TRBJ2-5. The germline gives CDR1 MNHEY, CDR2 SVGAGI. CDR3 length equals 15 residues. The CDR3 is CASSPYRSLGETQYF.

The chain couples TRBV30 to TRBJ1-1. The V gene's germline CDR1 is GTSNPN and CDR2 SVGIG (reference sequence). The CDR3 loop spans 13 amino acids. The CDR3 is CAWSVQPNTEAFF.

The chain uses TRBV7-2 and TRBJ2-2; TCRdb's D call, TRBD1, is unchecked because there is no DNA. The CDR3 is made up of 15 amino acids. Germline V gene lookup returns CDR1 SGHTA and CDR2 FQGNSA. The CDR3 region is CASSPGATNTGELFF.

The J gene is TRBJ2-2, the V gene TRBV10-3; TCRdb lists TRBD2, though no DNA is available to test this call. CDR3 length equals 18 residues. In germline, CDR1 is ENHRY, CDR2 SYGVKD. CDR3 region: CAISTKALAGGPPGELFF.

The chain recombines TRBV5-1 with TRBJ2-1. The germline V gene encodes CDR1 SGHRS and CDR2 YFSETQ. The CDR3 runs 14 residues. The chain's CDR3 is CASSLLGTYNEQFF.

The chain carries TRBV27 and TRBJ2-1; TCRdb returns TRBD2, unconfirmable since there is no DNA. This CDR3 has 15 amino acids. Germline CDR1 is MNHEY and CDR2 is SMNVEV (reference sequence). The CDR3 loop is CASSLFPSGNNEQFF.

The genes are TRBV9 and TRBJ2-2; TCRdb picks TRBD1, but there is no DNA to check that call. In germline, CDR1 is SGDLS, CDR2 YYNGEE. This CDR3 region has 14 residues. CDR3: CASRGQGNTGELFF.

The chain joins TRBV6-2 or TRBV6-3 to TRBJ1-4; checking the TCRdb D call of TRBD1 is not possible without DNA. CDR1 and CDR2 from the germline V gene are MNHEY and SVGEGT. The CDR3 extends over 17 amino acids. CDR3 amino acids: CASSYAQQGAFDEKLFF.

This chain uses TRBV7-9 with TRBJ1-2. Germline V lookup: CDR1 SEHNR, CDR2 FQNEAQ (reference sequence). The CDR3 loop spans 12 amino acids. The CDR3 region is CASSLGEGGYTF.

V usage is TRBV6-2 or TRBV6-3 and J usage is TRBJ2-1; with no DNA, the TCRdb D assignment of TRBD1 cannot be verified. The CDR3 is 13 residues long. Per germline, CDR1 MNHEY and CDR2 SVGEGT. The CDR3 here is CASSLGQINEQFF.

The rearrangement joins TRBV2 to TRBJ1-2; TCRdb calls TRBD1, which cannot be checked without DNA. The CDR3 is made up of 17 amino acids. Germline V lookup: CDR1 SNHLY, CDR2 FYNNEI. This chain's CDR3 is CASSSRPGQGDDYGYTF.

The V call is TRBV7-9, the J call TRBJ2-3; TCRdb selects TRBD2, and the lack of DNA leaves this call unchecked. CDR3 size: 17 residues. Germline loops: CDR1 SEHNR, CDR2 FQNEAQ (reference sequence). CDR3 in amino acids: CASSLGTSGDGTDTQYF.

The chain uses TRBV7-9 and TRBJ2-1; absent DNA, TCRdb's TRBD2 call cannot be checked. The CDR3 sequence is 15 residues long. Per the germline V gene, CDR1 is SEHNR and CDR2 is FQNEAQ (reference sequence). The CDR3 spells CASSDGLALINEQFF.